One sample yielded the 31 T cell receptor beta chains listed below, sequenced in a study of blood T cell repertoires in COVID-19. The protocol was immunoSEQ multiplex PCR, while the TCRdb copy is restricted to in-frame clones and leaves out a portion. The table includes about 220,000 clones, roughly 75% detected once. Sequencing was done on a sample of peripheral blood. The receptors come from a woman in her 70s with acute or convalescent COVID-19.

A few counts support this clone. The rearrangement links TRBV4-1 to TRBJ2-5, with D perhaps matching TRBD2 (7 bases). The V gene's germline CDR1 is MGHRA and CDR2 YSYEKL. The CDR3 loop spans 16 amino acids. Trimming stripped 1 base from V and 3 bases from J, with 15 bases between. CDR3 residues: CASSQGRGLTKETQYF. CDR3 nucleotides: TGCGCCAGCAGCCAAGGGCGGGGGCTTACCAAAGAGACCCAGTACTTC.

The chain combines TRBV25-1 with TRBJ2-2; 9 nucleotides align to TRBD2. With V trimmed by 6 bases and J by 4 bases, 3 bases remained unmatched. CDR1 is MGHDK and CDR2 is SYGVNS in the germline V gene. CDR3 length equals 14 residues. The CDR3 reads CASRAGGGTGELFF. CDR3 coding DNA: TGTGCCAGCAGAGCGGGGGGAGGCACCGGGGAGCTGTTTTTT.

The CDR3 sequence is CASSSLGGARNIQYF. CDR3 nucleotides: TGTGCCAGCAGCTCCCTCGGGGGGGCCAGGAACATTCAGTACTTC. The chain uses TRBV13 and TRBJ2-4; 8 bases match TRBD2. The CDR3 consists of 15 residues. Trimming took 4 bases from V and 7 from J; bases not matched to a gene: 9. The germline V gene encodes CDR1 PRHDT and CDR2 FYEKMQ (reference sequence).

The sample holds one count of this clone. The CDR3: CASSRQTSNEKLFF. The CDR3 coding sequence is TGTGCCAGTAGCCGACAGACTTCTAATGAAAAACTGTTTTTT. The rearrangement uses TRBV19 and TRBJ1-4; D is perhaps TRBD1 (5 bases). The CDR3 sequence is 14 residues long. Germline V gives CDR1 LNHDA, CDR2 SQIVND (reference sequence). V was cut by 6 bases and J by 3 bases, with 11 bases left in between.

This clone was detected only a few times. The V gene is TRBV7-6, the J gene TRBJ1-5, with a possible D match to TRBD1 (6 bases). CDR3 length: 15 residues. Germline CDR1 and CDR2: SGHVS and FNYEAQ. Trimming removed 5 bases from V and 4 bases from J, with 15 bases in between. The CDR3 nucleotides are TGTGCCAGCAGCAAACAGACAGGCCTTAATCAGCCCCAGCATTTT. It is translated as CASSKQTGLNQPQHF.

The chain employs TRBV4-3 and TRBJ2-7; 7 nucleotides agree with TRBD1. This CDR3 is 15 amino acids long. Trimming took 0 bases from V and 2 from J; bases not matched to a gene: 4. Germline V gene lookup returns CDR1 LGHNA and CDR2 YSLEER. CDR3 region: CASSQEGGRPYEQYF. In DNA, the CDR3 is TGCGCCAGCAGCCAAGAAGGGGGCAGGCCCTACGAGCAGTACTTC.

This rearrangement joins TRBV7-2 to TRBJ1-2, with TRBD1 as a possible D gene (6 bases). Per the germline V gene, CDR1 is SGHTA and CDR2 is FQGNSA. With 8 bases removed from V and 5 bases from J, the gap between germline ends came to 27 bases. The CDR3 contains 17 residues. CDR3 in amino acids: CASAPPTSVKGGYGYTF. The CDR3 region has the DNA TGTGCCAGCGCCCCTCCCACCAGCGTCAAAGGGGGTTATGGCTACACCTTC.

The chain recombines TRBV11-1 with TRBJ2-3, with a weak D call TRBD2 (6 bases). The V end was cut by 6 bases, the J end by 2 bases, with 9 bases between. CDR1 and CDR2 (germline): SGHAT, FQDESV (reference sequence). The CDR3 length is 13 residues. The CDR3 loop is CASRGLNTDTQYF. CDR3 nucleotide sequence: TGTGCCAGCAGAGGACTAAACACAGATACGCAGTATTTT.

The rearrangement uses TRBV19 and TRBJ2-7, with 11 bases fitting TRBD1. CDR1 and CDR2 (germline): LNHDA, SQIVND (reference sequence). V trimming: 5 bases; J trimming: 3 bases; junction bases outside the gene matches: 3. The CDR3 runs 14 residues. The CDR3 loop reads CASSGGTGGYEQYV. The DNA of the CDR3 is TGTGCCAGTAGTGGGGGGACAGGGGGCTACGAGCAGTACGTC.

The chain joins TRBV25-1 to TRBJ2-3, with unresolved D. The CDR3 loop spans 15 amino acids. The germline V gene encodes CDR1 MGHDK and CDR2 SYGVNS. V shed 4 bases and J shed 3 bases, with 14 bases lying between them. CDR3 bases: TGTGCCAGCAGTGTATCGGTGATGTTGACAGATACGCAGTATTTT. It translates to CASSVSVMLTDTQYF.

This rearrangement joins TRBV7-2 to TRBJ2-1; no reliable D call. The CDR3 runs 15 residues. Germline values: CDR1 SGHTA, CDR2 FQGNSA. V was shortened by 0 bases and J by 2 bases, with 8 bases between the two germline ends. The CDR3 loop reads CASSLAPQAYNEQFF. In DNA, the CDR3 is TGTGCCAGCAGCTTAGCTCCGCAGGCCTACAATGAGCAGTTCTTC.

V usage is TRBV5-1 and J usage is TRBJ1-5; D remains ambiguous. From germline, CDR1 is SGHRS and CDR2 YFSETQ. V lost 0 bases to trimming and J lost 4 bases, with 8 bases between them. The CDR3 totals 14 residues. CDR3 amino acids: CASSLGGKNQPQHF. The CDR3 DNA is TGCGCCAGCAGCTTGGGCGGCAAGAATCAGCCCCAGCATTTT.

Comments on this clone: Additional DNA sequences in this sample encode the identical CDR3. The chain employs TRBV5-1 and TRBJ2-3, with 9 bases aligning to TRBD2. The V gene end was trimmed by 4 bases and the J gene end by 3 bases; junction bases not matched to a gene: 12. The CDR3 extends over 17 amino acids. Germline V gives CDR1 SGHRS, CDR2 YFSETQ. The CDR3 reads CASSPDLRGGVTDTQYF. The CDR3 bases are TGCGCCAGCAGCCCGGACTTGCGGGGGGGTGTAACAGATACGCAGTATTTT.

This chain joins TRBV21-1 and TRBJ1-5. TRBV21-1 is assigned pseudogene status. This CDR3 spans 17 amino acids. The CDR3 loop is CASSHFFAGTTNQPQHF. DNA of the CDR3: TGTGCCAGCAGCCACTTTTTTGCGGGGACCACCAATCAGCCCCAGCATTTT.

V usage is TRBV7-9 and J usage is TRBJ2-5; 9 bases are a match to TRBD1. Germline CDR1 and CDR2: SEHNR and FQNEAQ (reference sequence). This CDR3 spans 15 amino acids. V gave up 3 bases and J gave up 5 bases; unmatched junction bases: 7. As DNA, the CDR3 is TGTGCCAGCAGCTTGGGACAGGGACTTTTGGAGACCCAGTACTTC. The encoded protein is CASSLGQGLLETQYF.

CDR3 nucleotides: TGCGCCAGCAGCTTGGCCGGGAATAACTATGGCTACACCTTC. This gives the protein CASSLAGNNYGYTF. The chain uses TRBV5-1 and TRBJ1-2; D remains unclear. The CDR3 runs to 14 residues. Germline CDR1 SGHRS, CDR2 YFSETQ. Trimming removed 0 bases from V and 1 base from J, with 7 bases in between.

J is TRBJ1-4 and V is TRBV5-1; D gene uncertain. Trimming left V 0 bases short and J 6 bases short, with 9 bases between. The CDR3 runs 14 residues. Germline CDR1 SGHRS, CDR2 YFSETQ. CDR3 sequence reads: CASSLGAGDEKLFF. CDR3 in DNA: TGCGCCAGCAGCTTGGGTGCGGGCGATGAAAAACTGTTTTTT.

The chain recombines TRBV6-4 with TRBJ2-7; 7 nucleotides match TRBD1. This CDR3 contains 19 residues. Germline CDR1 MRHNA, CDR2 SNTAGT. With 0 bases clipped from V and 2 bases from J, the junction kept 16 bases outside the gene matches. DNA of the CDR3: TGTGCCAGCAGTGACTCGATCCACTCCAATGGACAGGCGACCTACGAGCAGTACTTC. Amino acid sequence: CASSDSIHSNGQATYEQYF.

This clone was found a few times. CDR3 sequence reads: CSVPPFVRQSNTEAFF. The DNA for the CDR3 is TGCAGCGTTCCCCCCTTCGTACGACAGTCGAACACTGAAGCTTTCTTT. This rearrangement joins TRBV29-1 to TRBJ1-1; possible D gene TRBD1, 5 bases. The germline V and J ends were trimmed by 5 bases and 1 base, with 20 bases remaining between them. The CDR3 runs to 16 residues. Germline CDR1 is SQVTM and CDR2 is ANQGSEA.

The CDR3 DNA sequence: TGTGCCAGCAGTTACTCCGGGATAAGGCAAGATACGCAGTATTTT. It codes for CASSYSGIRQDTQYF. The rearrangement uses TRBV6-5 and TRBJ2-3; possibly TRBD2 for D (5 bases). Per germline, CDR1 MNHEY and CDR2 SVGAGI. Trimming pared 0 bases from V and 5 bases from J, leaving 12 bases between. The CDR3 runs to 15 residues.

The V and J genes are TRBV5-1 and TRBJ2-3; D remains unclear. V shed 2 bases and J shed 5 bases, with 15 bases lying between them. The germline CDR1 and CDR2 sequences are SGHRS and YFSETQ. CDR3 size: 15 residues. This CDR3 is CASSLGSLVKDTQYF. The CDR3 nucleotides are TGCGCCAGCAGCTTAGGTAGCCTGGTCAAAGATACGCAGTATTTT.

The chain uses TRBV6-1 and TRBJ1-5, with 7 bases aligning to TRBD1. Germline values: CDR1 MNHNS, CDR2 SASEGT. This CDR3 spans 16 amino acids. V shed 4 bases, J shed 0 bases, and the junction held 6 bases outside the gene matches. The CDR3 DNA reads TGTGCCAGCAGTGCGGGGACAGCTTATAGCAATCAGCCCCAGCATTTT. Translation: CASSAGTAYSNQPQHF.

A word on this clone: Other nucleotide sequences in the sample specify the same CDR3. The chain couples TRBV7-2 to TRBJ2-3, with D possibly being TRBD2 (7 bases). The V end was cut by 1 base, the J end by 2 bases, with 13 bases between. Germline loops: CDR1 SGHTA, CDR2 FQGNSA. The CDR3 runs 16 residues. The CDR3 DNA sequence: TGTGCCAGCAGCTTAGTTTTGGGGGGGGCCACAGATACGCAGTATTTT. Translating gives CASSLVLGGATDTQYF.

V gene TRBV5-1 combines with J gene TRBJ2-5, with D possibly being TRBD2 (6 bases). Germline CDR1 SGHRS, CDR2 YFSETQ. CDR3 length equals 14 residues. V gave up 0 bases and J gave up 6 bases, with 12 bases separating them. This CDR3 is CASSLVGSQKTQYF. In DNA, the CDR3 is TGCGCCAGCAGCTTGGTCGGGAGCCAGAAGACCCAGTACTTC.

This clone was picked up many times. This chain connects TRBV6-2 or TRBV6-3 to TRBJ2-1; 11 nucleotides match TRBD2. Trimming cost V 1 base and J 7 bases; bases outside gene matches: 3. Germline loops: CDR1 MNHEY, CDR2 SVGEGT. CDR3 size: 15 residues. The CDR3 protein is CASSYLAGGPNEQFF. CDR3 coding DNA: TGTGCCAGCAGTTACTTAGCGGGGGGGCCGAATGAGCAGTTCTTC.

The chain carries TRBV19 and TRBJ1-2, with D maybe TRBD1 (5 bases). In germline, CDR1 is LNHDA, CDR2 SQIVND (reference sequence). The CDR3 covers 14 residues. Trimming took 6 bases from V and 7 from J, leaving 18 bases between them. The CDR3 loop is CASRPTGDSLGYTF. CDR3 DNA: TGTGCCAGTAGGCCGACGGGGGACTCCCTTGGCTACACCTTC.

The V gene is TRBV5-1, the J gene TRBJ2-1; D possibly corresponds to TRBD1 (5 bases). The CDR3 is 13 residues long. CDR1 and CDR2 from the germline V gene are SGHRS and YFSETQ. Trimming took 2 bases from V and 7 from J, leaving 10 bases between them. DNA for the CDR3: TGCGCCAGCAGCTTAGACAGTGTGAATGAGCAGTTCTTC. Amino acids: CASSLDSVNEQFF.

V usage is TRBV5-1 and J usage is TRBJ2-3; the D gene is possibly TRBD2 (5 bases). Trimming removed 0 bases from V and 2 bases from J, with 7 bases in between. There are 14 residues in the CDR3. Germline-derived CDR1 and CDR2 are SGHRS and YFSETQ. In DNA, the CDR3 is TGCGCCAGCAGCTTGGGCCGGGACACAGATACGCAGTATTTT. Translating gives CASSLGRDTDTQYF.

The chain joins TRBV11-2 to TRBJ1-1; a weak D match, TRBD1 (6 bases). Germline values: CDR1 SGHAT, CDR2 FQNNGV. This CDR3 comprises 13 residues. V was shortened by 1 base and J by 5 bases, with 8 bases between the two germline ends. The CDR3 coding sequence is TGTGCCAGCAGCTTAGTTAGGGGGACTGAAGCTTTCTTT. Translating it yields CASSLVRGTEAFF.

The genes are TRBV6-5 and TRBJ1-2; D may be TRBD1 (5 bases). The CDR3 extends over 15 amino acids. Between the trimmed V and J ends, which lost 5 bases and 2 bases, there was a span of 15 bases. Germline CDR1 reads MNHEY; CDR2 reads SVGAGI. The DNA of the CDR3 is TGTGCCAGCAGTAGGCCAGGGATCGTGAACTATGGCTACACCTTC. This sequence encodes CASSRPGIVNYGYTF.

The V and J genes are TRBV21-1 and TRBJ2-5; TRBD1 is the table's D call and was not checked against the DNA. TRBV21-1 is a listed pseudogene. The CDR3 spans 16 residues. The CDR3 is CASSKRAGAYQETQYF. CDR3 in DNA: TGTGCCAGCAGCAAACGGGCAGGGGCATACCAAGAGACCCAGTACTTC.